The 18 T cell receptor beta chains given below trace back to one sample, sequenced in a study of spatial heterogeneity in lung cancer. TCRdb called the 5' RACE reads again in MiXCR, with one record for every CDR3 protein. Among 10,000 to 12,000 distinct CDR3 sequences listed, 4.5% to 6% were seen once. Documented time point: sample taken at primary tumor resection. Unsorted whole RNA from tumor, nontumor lung or frozen PBMC underwent sequencing. Sequences were derived from PBMCs, sampled at surgery. The receptors here all came from a male donor with early-stage non-small cell lung cancer.

The rearrangement links TRBV29-1 to TRBJ1-1; TRBD1 matches at 7 bases. CDR3 length: 17 residues. Germline V gene sequence: CDR1 SQVTM, CDR2 ANQGSEA. V shed 8 bases and J 0 bases; nucleotides not matched to a gene: 18. CDR3 loop: CSLEPGTVRGLNTEAFF. The CDR3 coding sequence is TGCAGCCTAGAGCCCGGGACAGTTAGGGGACTGAACACTGAAGCTTTCTTT.

This clonotype was counted at least ten times. The chain couples TRBV6-2 or TRBV6-3 to TRBJ1-5; D gene uncertain. The ends were cut back, 8 bases at V and 4 bases at J, with 12 bases in the middle. The CDR3 has 13 residues. Germline loops: CDR1 MNHEY, CDR2 SVGEGT. The CDR3 here is CASDYSQNQPQHF. The CDR3 region has the DNA TGTGCCAGCGATTACAGCCAGAATCAGCCCCAGCATTTT.

This clonotype is medium-sized. The J gene is TRBJ2-2, the V gene TRBV7-3; D remains ambiguous. CDR1 SGHTA and CDR2 FQGTGA come from the germline V gene. CDR3 size: 14 residues. V was clipped by 2 bases and J by 4 bases, with 8 bases between them. This chain's CDR3 is CASSLGETTGELFF. CDR3 nucleotide sequence: TGTGCCAGCAGCTTAGGAGAAACCACCGGGGAGCTGTTTTTT.

This clonotype has at least ten counts. J is TRBJ2-3 and V is TRBV29-1, with unresolved D. Germline assignment: CDR1 SQVTM and CDR2 ANQGSEA. V lost 7 bases, J lost 5 bases, and 7 bases lay in between. The CDR3 runs to 10 residues. The CDR3 sequence is CSARGDTQYF. The CDR3 DNA is TGCAGCGCCCGAGGAGATACGCAGTATTTT.

This clonotype was seen more than once but under ten times. The chain is built from TRBV14 and TRBJ2-2, with unresolved D. This CDR3 contains 15 residues. Germline CDR1 reads SGHDN; CDR2 reads FVKESK. Trimming stripped 4 bases from V and 1 base from J, with 10 bases between. The DNA of the CDR3 is TGTGCCAGCAGCCTCGGAAGAGAGAACACCGGGGAGCTGTTTTTT. Amino acid sequence: CASSLGRENTGELFF.

This clonotype turned up a few times. The rearrangement links TRBV7-2 to TRBJ1-1; unclear D gene. With 3 bases removed from V and 3 bases from J, the gap between germline ends came to 8 bases. This CDR3 comprises 13 residues. The germline gives CDR1 SGHTA, CDR2 FQGNSA. In DNA form, the CDR3 reads TGTGCCAGCAGCTTTGGCAGGTACACTGAAGCTTTCTTT. Translation: CASSFGRYTEAFF. Based on the CDR3 plus reference TRBV7-2 and TRBJ1-1, the full variable domain is GAGVSQSPSNKVTEKGKDVELRCDPISGHTALYWYRQSLGQGLEFLIYFQGNSAPDKSGLPSDRFSAERTGGSVSTLTIQRTQQEDSAVYLCASSFGRYTEAFFGQGTRLTVV.

This clonotype is termed large. The V gene is TRBV7-9, the J gene TRBJ1-4, with no clear D. Germline V CDR1 and CDR2: SEHNR, FQNEAQ (reference sequence). The CDR3 covers 15 residues. The V end lost 2 bases, the J end lost 4 bases, and 11 bases lay between the germline ends. CDR3 loop: CASSLFETVNEKLFF. The CDR3 nucleotides read TGTGCCAGCAGCTTATTTGAGACGGTTAATGAAAAACTGTTTTTT.

In this sample, this clonotype is medium-sized. The chain combines TRBV7-9 with TRBJ2-3, with 12 nucleotides matching TRBD2. The CDR3 length is 17 residues. V gave up 5 bases and J gave up 7 bases; unmatched junction bases: 13. The germline CDR1 and CDR2 sequences are SEHNR and FQNEAQ (reference sequence). The CDR3 sequence is CASSPGDLAGGRNTQYF. CDR3 sequence (DNA): TGTGCCAGCAGCCCCGGGGACCTAGCGGGGGGGCGAAATACGCAGTATTTT.

There are many counts of this clonotype. The J gene is TRBJ2-3, the V gene TRBV15; 7 bases are shared with TRBD2. CDR1 and CDR2 (germline): LNHNV, YYDKDF (reference sequence). The length of the CDR3 is 14 residues. V was pared by 8 bases and J by 2 bases, with 7 bases of the junction left unmatched. The CDR3 DNA sequence: TGTGCCACCGATAAAGCGGGGTTCACAGATACGCAGTATTTT. This codes for CATDKAGFTDTQYF.

This clonotype was seen at least ten times. The V gene is TRBV6-1, the J gene TRBJ2-4; no reliable D call. V was shortened by 5 bases and J by 4 bases, with 12 bases between the two germline ends. Germline V gene sequence: CDR1 MNHNS, CDR2 SASEGT. CDR3 length equals 14 residues. CDR3: CASSYESSKNIQYF. CDR3 bases: TGTGCCAGCAGTTATGAAAGTTCTAAAAACATTCAGTACTTC.

This clonotype was observed many times. The chain employs TRBV29-1 and TRBJ1-2; TRBD1 might be the D (5 bases). The V gene lost 4 bases and the J gene lost 6 bases, with 9 bases spanning the gap. The CDR3 is 11 amino acids. Germline V gene sequence: CDR1 SQVTM, CDR2 ANQGSEA. CDR3 region: CSVVVGDGYTF. In DNA, the CDR3 is TGCAGCGTTGTAGTGGGGGATGGCTACACCTTC.

This clonotype was recorded many times. This chain uses TRBV20-1 with TRBJ2-3; tentatively, D is TRBD2 (6 bases). Germline V gene sequence: CDR1 DFQATT, CDR2 SNEGSKA (reference sequence). Deletions cut 5 bases from V and 0 bases from J, with 12 bases between. This CDR3 is 14 amino acids long. CDR3 nucleotide sequence: TGCAGTGCTCCCCCCGGGACTAGCACAGATACGCAGTATTTT. Translated: CSAPPGTSTDTQYF.

The chain couples TRBV28 to TRBJ2-7, with TRBD2 matching 9 bases. V lost 6 bases to trimming and J lost 9 bases; unmatched junction nucleotides: 15. Per germline, CDR1 MDHEN and CDR2 SYDVKM. This CDR3 comprises 15 residues. Here the CDR3 DNA reads TGTGCCAGCAGCAATAGCGGGGGCCTTGGTCCGGTGCAGTACTTC. It encodes CASSNSGGLGPVQYF.

By share, this clonotype ranks as medium-sized. The CDR3 nucleotides read TGCAGCGCGCAATCCGGGACGGGTAACACTGAAGCTTTCTTT. Protein: CSAQSGTGNTEAFF. The V gene is TRBV29-1, the J gene TRBJ1-1; possibly TRBD1 for D (5 bases). Germline V gene lookup returns CDR1 SQVTM and CDR2 ANQGSEA. The CDR3 extends over 14 amino acids. V lost 7 bases, J lost 2 bases, and 17 bases lay in between.

Relative to its sample, this clonotype is medium-sized. The rearrangement uses TRBV19 and TRBJ1-5; D ambiguous. V was shortened by 5 bases and J by 4 bases, with 15 bases between the two germline ends. This CDR3 has 15 residues. Germline V gene lookup returns CDR1 LNHDA and CDR2 SQIVND (reference sequence). The CDR3 DNA sequence: TGTGCCAGTAGTGTCGACATAGTCCGGAATCAGCCCCAGCATTTT. Translated, it gives CASSVDIVRNQPQHF.

By share of the sample, this clonotype is medium-sized. The chain combines TRBV2 with TRBJ2-7, with 10 bases fitting TRBD1. This CDR3 spans 15 amino acids. Germline V gives CDR1 SNHLY, CDR2 FYNNEI. The V and J ends lost 6 bases and 0 bases, in that order; junction bases with no gene match: 5. The CDR3, as DNA: TGTGCCAGCAGACAAAGACAGGGGGCCTCCTACGAGCAGTACTTC. It encodes CASRQRQGASYEQYF.

This clonotype was recorded many times. The chain joins TRBV27 to TRBJ2-7; D is perhaps TRBD1 (5 bases). The length of the CDR3 is 15 residues. V was cut by 3 bases and J by 0 bases, with 12 bases left in between. Germline V gene data show CDR1 as MNHEY and CDR2 as SMNVEV (reference sequence). CDR3 amino acids: CASSLSIQASYEQYF. CDR3 sequence (DNA): TGTGCCAGCAGTTTGTCCATACAGGCCTCCTACGAGCAGTACTTC.

At least ten counts were recorded for this clonotype. V gene TRBV28 combines with J gene TRBJ2-7, with D perhaps matching TRBD1 (6 bases). Germline CDR1 MDHEN, CDR2 SYDVKM. The CDR3 has 13 amino acids. Trimming took off 6 bases at V and 1 base at J, with 10 bases between the two ends. CDR3 in DNA: TGTGCCAGCAGACAGGGTGGGTCCTACGAGCAGTACTTC. This gives the protein CASRQGGSYEQYF.